This entry concerns a single T cell receptor (beta chain). Antigen specificity is unknown. The repertoire was sequenced with immunoSEQ multiplex PCR; TCRdb's copy has only in-frame clones and lacks some. The sample includes some 130,000 clones, over 90% of them seen just once. This specimen comes from a study of T cell responses to AZD1222 COVID-19 vaccine. Study-level background: Pooled in the analysis were second doses at about 4 or about 12 weeks.

General study findings and limits: Following two doses of AZD1222, Spike-specific TCR breadth and depth rose. In the spike-specific TCR repertoire, nearly half reportedly target unmutated variant regions. Just six AZD1222 recipients were seropositive at baseline.

Material: peripheral blood, obtained on day 0 of AZD1222 vaccination. The sequence derives from an adult in good health.

The CDR3 region is CASSWGTSGINEQFF. The CDR3, as DNA: TGCGCCAGCAGCTGGGGGACTAGCGGGATTAATGAGCAGTTCTTC. The rearrangement links TRBV5-1 to TRBJ2-1; 13 positions agree with TRBD2. Germline V CDR1 and CDR2: SGHRS, YFSETQ. V shed 3 bases and J 7 bases; nucleotides not matched to a gene: 4. The CDR3 totals 15 residues. Combining the CDR3 with reference TRBV5-1 and TRBJ2-1 gives the whole variable domain KAGVTQTPRYLIKTRGQQVTLSCSPISGHRSVSWYQQTPGQGLQFLFEYFSETQRNKGNFPGRFSGRQFSNSRSEMNVSTLELGDSALYLCASSWGTSGINEQFFGPGTRLTVL.